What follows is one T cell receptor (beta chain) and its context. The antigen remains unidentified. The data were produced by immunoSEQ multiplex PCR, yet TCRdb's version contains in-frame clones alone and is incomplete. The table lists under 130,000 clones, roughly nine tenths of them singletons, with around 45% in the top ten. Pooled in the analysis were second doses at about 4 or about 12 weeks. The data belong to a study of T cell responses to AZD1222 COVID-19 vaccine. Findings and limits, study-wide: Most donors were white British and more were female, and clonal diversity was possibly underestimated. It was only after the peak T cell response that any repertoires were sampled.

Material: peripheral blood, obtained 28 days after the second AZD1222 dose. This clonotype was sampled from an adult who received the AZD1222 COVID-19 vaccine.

The CDR3 reads CASSIGVAGRSYTF. Here the CDR3 DNA reads TGTGCCAGTAGTATAGGGGTGGCAGGAAGAAGCTACACCTTC. The J gene is TRBJ1-2, the V gene TRBV19; D unresolved. The germline gives CDR1 LNHDA, CDR2 SQIVND (reference sequence). The CDR3 loop spans 14 amino acids. The V end lost 1 base, the J end lost 9 bases, and 15 bases lay between the germline ends.